One sample yielded the 15 T cell receptor beta chains listed below, sequenced in a study of blood T cell repertoires in COVID-19. Assay used: immunoSEQ multiplex PCR; TCRdb lists only in-frame clones, some missing. The table shows around 300,000 clones, with approximately 84% occurring only once. Sequenced material: peripheral blood. The receptor source for this set is a woman younger than 45 who had recovered from COVID-19.

The chain combines TRBV9 with TRBJ2-2; 9 positions agree with TRBD1. CDR3 size: 15 residues. Germline V gene data show CDR1 as SGDLS and CDR2 as YYNGEE. V lost 5 bases and J lost 4; bases outside the gene matches: 6. CDR3 DNA sequence: TGTGCCAGCAGATCACGGGACAGGGCCACCGGGGAGCTGTTTTTT. Translated, it gives CASRSRDRATGELFF.

This sequence joins TRBV2 and TRBJ1-5; TRBD1 matches 7 bases. The CDR3 length is 14 residues. The germline gives CDR1 SNHLY, CDR2 FYNNEI. Losses at the gene ends were 11 bases for V and 0 bases for J; bases not matched to a gene: 7. The CDR3 spells CASQGGYSNQPQHF. Here the CDR3 DNA reads TGTGCCTCCCAGGGGGGCTATAGCAATCAGCCCCAGCATTTT. Looking up the rest from reference TRBV2 and TRBJ1-5 gives the full variable domain: EPEVTQTPSHQVTQMGQEVILRCVPISNHLYFYWYRQILGQKVEFLVSFYNNEISEKSEIFDDQFSVERPDGSNFTLKIRSTKLEDSAMYFCASQGGYSNQPQHFGDGTRLSIL.

CDR3 nucleotides: TGTGCCAGCAGCCAAGAAGGCGGCCAAAATGAAAAACTGTTTTTT. Translation: CASSQEGGQNEKLFF. V is TRBV3-1 (or the pseudogene TRBV3-2) and J is TRBJ1-4; the D is unclear. The CDR3 has 15 amino acids. CDR1 and CDR2 from the germline V gene are LGHDT and YNNKEL (reference sequence). V was pared by 0 bases and J by 5 bases, with 10 bases between.

This clone was recorded a few times. The V call is TRBV7-2, the J call TRBJ1-1; D may be TRBD1 (5 bases). V lost 3 bases and J lost 1, with 18 bases in between. Per germline, CDR1 SGHTA and CDR2 FQGNSA. This CDR3 contains 17 residues. The CDR3 loop reads CASSFIPLRRGNTEAFF. The CDR3 DNA is TGTGCCAGCAGCTTCATCCCCCTTCGAAGGGGGAACACTGAAGCTTTCTTT. The complete variable domain, with remaining parts taken from reference TRBV7-2 and TRBJ1-1, reads GAGVSQSPSNKVTEKGKDVELRCDPISGHTALYWYRQSLGQGLEFLIYFQGNSAPDKSGLPSDRFSAERTGGSVSTLTIQRTQQEDSAVYLCASSFIPLRRGNTEAFFGQGTRLTVV.

The genes are TRBV9 and TRBJ1-5, with 8 bases fitting TRBD1. The V gene end was trimmed by 3 bases and the J gene end by 5 bases; junction bases not matched to a gene: 10. Per germline, CDR1 SGDLS and CDR2 YYNGEE. This CDR3 comprises 16 residues. The CDR3 sequence: CASSGKDRVWDQPQHF. CDR3 nucleotides: TGTGCCAGCAGCGGAAAGGACAGGGTTTGGGATCAGCCCCAGCATTTT.

The chain has TRBV11-2 and TRBJ1-1; TRBD1 is a possible D gene (6 bases). This CDR3 has 15 residues. With 1 base removed from V and 10 bases from J, the gap between germline ends came to 19 bases. Germline V gene lookup returns CDR1 SGHAT and CDR2 FQNNGV. The CDR3 coding sequence is TGTGCCAGCAGCTTAGCTCCCGAGTGGGGGGGCGCAGCTTTCTTT. It encodes CASSLAPEWGGAAFF.

This chain connects TRBV19 to TRBJ1-5; tentative D call: TRBD1 (5 bases). The V gene lost 1 base and the J gene lost 2 bases, with 12 bases spanning the gap. Germline loops: CDR1 LNHDA, CDR2 SQIVND (reference sequence). CDR3 length: 16 amino acids. As DNA, the CDR3 is TGTGCCAGTAGTATAGTATCGGGGGACGGCAATCAGCCCCAGCATTTT. This sequence encodes CASSIVSGDGNQPQHF.

This sequence joins TRBV6-6 and TRBJ1-2; D is ambiguous. The CDR3 has 11 residues. Germline CDR1 is MNHNY and CDR2 is SVGAGI (reference sequence). The germline V and J ends were trimmed by 2 bases and 7 bases, with 5 bases remaining between them. CDR3 region: CASSYGGGYTF. In DNA form, the CDR3 reads TGTGCCAGCAGTTACGGAGGTGGCTACACCTTC.

The chain is built from TRBV19 and TRBJ1-5; D gene unclear. Germline CDR1 and CDR2: LNHDA and SQIVND (reference sequence). Trimming shortened V by 3 bases and J by 2 bases, and 11 bases separated the two germline ends. This CDR3 is 15 amino acids long. CDR3 nucleotide sequence: TGTGCCAGTAGTATGGCGTCGAGGGGCAATCAGCCCCAGCATTTT. Residues: CASSMASRGNQPQHF. Drawing the rest from reference TRBV19 and TRBJ1-5, the complete variable domain is DGGITQSPKYLFRKEGQNVTLSCEQNLNHDAMYWYRQDPGQGLRLIYYSQIVNDFQKGDIAEGYSVSREKKESFPLTVTSAQKNPTAFYLCASSMASRGNQPQHFGDGTRLSIL.

This chain connects TRBV5-1 to TRBJ2-1, with D perhaps TRBD2 (6 bases). V dropped 4 bases and J dropped 5 bases, with 13 bases sitting between them. CDR3 length equals 14 residues. In germline, CDR1 is SGHRS, CDR2 YFSETQ. The CDR3 region has the DNA TGCGCCAGCAGCCTCGGGACTGTTAACAATGAGCAGTTCTTC. It yields the protein CASSLGTVNNEQFF.

The genes are TRBV19 and TRBJ1-1; unclear D gene. Germline loops: CDR1 LNHDA, CDR2 SQIVND (reference sequence). V lost 1 base and J lost 1, with 7 bases in between. This CDR3 region has 14 residues. The CDR3 reads CASSIVAENTEAFF. In DNA, the CDR3 is TGTGCCAGTAGTATAGTAGCAGAGAACACTGAAGCTTTCTTT.

This chain connects TRBV20-1 to TRBJ1-1; D uncertain. CDR3 length: 9 amino acids. Germline V lookup: CDR1 DFQATT, CDR2 SNEGSKA (reference sequence). With 8 bases removed from V and 3 bases from J, the gap between germline ends came to 4 bases. The CDR3, as DNA: TGCAGTCAGGACACTGAAGCTTTCTTT. Its protein is CSQDTEAFF.

At least ten counts were recorded for this clone. This rearrangement joins TRBV18 to TRBJ1-1; D may be TRBD1 (5 bases). The CDR3 totals 15 residues. CDR1 is KGHSH, CDR2 LQKENI, per germline. V was shortened by 5 bases and J by 0 bases, with 13 bases between the two germline ends. The CDR3 DNA is TGTGCCAGCTCAGTCGGACAATCCATGAACACTGAAGCTTTCTTT. This sequence encodes CASSVGQSMNTEAFF.

The V call is TRBV11-2, the J call TRBJ2-1, with D maybe TRBD2 (5 bases). Looked up from germline, CDR1 is SGHAT and CDR2 is FQNNGV. V lost 2 bases to trimming and J lost 15 bases, with 11 bases between them. The CDR3 is made up of 11 amino acids. The CDR3 loop reads CASSLKEVGFF. CDR3 bases: TGTGCCAGCAGCTTAAAGGAGGTCGGGTTCTTC.

V usage is TRBV27 and J usage is TRBJ2-1; 10 bases line up with TRBD2. Trimming removed 6 bases from V and 2 bases from J; junction bases left unmatched: 7. This CDR3 is 16 amino acids long. Germline V lookup: CDR1 MNHEY, CDR2 SMNVEV (reference sequence). CDR3 nucleotides: TGTGCCAGCAGGTCCCCACTAGCGGGACCCTACAATGAGCAGTTCTTC. This sequence encodes CASRSPLAGPYNEQFF.